Sequencing of this TCR beta chain was carried out in a study of T cells in Graves' hyperthyroidism and ophthalmopathy. The study's findings and limits: Most clonotypes that expanded in the thyroid above 0.001 also showed up in blood. From stable hyperthyroidism, ophthalmopathy was set apart by a 13 V-J model.

A note on this clonotype: Antigen unknown.

Amplified TCR beta CDR3 regions derived from RNA transcripts. HTBI primers were employed in a first-round RT-PCR of the TCR CDR3. Using its own MiXCR run on the multiplex PCR reads, TCRdb lists one record per CDR3 protein. This sample has a few hundred thousand distinct CDR3 sequences; around a sixth occur once, and the top ten carry 40%. For ophthalmopathy patients, the Clinical Activity Score was at least 3 and the NOSPECS grade at least 4; duration was under 3 months. Clinical symptoms, serum thyroxine, TRAb, thyroid ultrasound and orbital computed tomography informed diagnoses. Germline V gene data show CDR1 as MNHEY and CDR2 as SMNVEV (reference sequence). This CDR3 is 15 amino acids long. Trimming left V 3 bases short and J 4 bases short, with 10 bases between.

The rearrangement uses TRBV27 and TRBJ1-6; maybe TRBD1 (6 bases). The source of this sequence is a young man with Graves' ophthalmopathy. The sequenced material came from blood. The DNA for the CDR3 is TGTGCCAGCAGTTTCTGGACAGCTTATAATTCACCCCTCCACTTT. Its translation is CASSFWTAYNSPLHF.